The 3 T cell receptor beta chains presented below share a single source sample, sequenced in a study of blood T cell repertoires in COVID-19 (dated by TCRdb to the early 2020s). The library was obtained by the immunoSEQ multiplex PCR assay. The immuneACCESS repertoire file appears here via TCRdb, limited to in-frame rearrangements. These files lack a portion of the clones; in checked studies, under half of the deficit traces to unresolved V genes, and the cause of the others is not known. The sample yields roughly 110,000 clones; around nine tenths were counted once. In total, the top ten clones hold approximately 1.2% of the sample. The sample comprised peripheral blood. These receptors came from a woman aged 30 to 39 with acute or convalescent COVID-19.

The chain links TRBV5-4 to TRBJ2-5; D ambiguous. There are 14 residues in the CDR3. Germline V gene lookup returns CDR1 SGHNT and CDR2 YYREEE (reference sequence). Trimming shortened V by 1 base and J by 2 bases, and 9 bases separated the two germline ends. The DNA of the CDR3 is TGTGCCAGCAGCTTGAAGGCCAGGCAAGAGACCCAGTACTTC. The encoded protein is CASSLKARQETQYF.

The V and J genes are TRBV18 and TRBJ1-6; D may be TRBD1 (6 bases). The CDR3 runs to 16 residues. Germline V gene sequence: CDR1 KGHSH, CDR2 LQKENI. The V end was cut by 6 bases, the J end by 8 bases, with 20 bases between. CDR3 residues: CASSLTGTAMDSPLHF. The CDR3 DNA follows: TGTGCCAGCTCTTTAACAGGGACCGCCATGGATTCACCCCTCCACTTT.

The gene calls are TRBV18 and TRBJ2-5, with 8 bases fitting TRBD2. Looked up from germline, CDR1 is KGHSH and CDR2 is LQKENI. The CDR3 sequence is 14 residues long. Germline trimming cut 4 bases from V and 1 base from J; bases unmatched to any gene: 2. The CDR3: CASSLAGSQETQYF. The CDR3 bases are TGTGCCAGCTCACTAGCGGGAAGCCAAGAGACCCAGTACTTC.